This T cell receptor (beta chain) is from a study of early stage breast cancer tumors. Study details: About 80% of the 16 invasive tumors were ER+, PR+ and HER2-. Among some 12 ER+/PR+/HER2- tumors, eight were ductal, four lobular. General study findings and limits: Chain pairing and CD4, CD8 or FOXP3 expression were not captured. Most shared enriched TCRB sequences were commonly generated ones.

V was clipped by 6 bases and J by 7 bases; unmatched bases: 9. CDR3 length equals 14 residues. Germline assignment: CDR1 MNHNY and CDR2 SVGAGI (reference sequence). Only in-frame clones appear in the TCRdb table, and some are missing; sequencing was by immunoSEQ multiplex PCR. The data show around 71,000 clones, 70% to 85% seen once. This clone was seen just once. The antigen is unknown. The receptor's source is a person between 60 and 70 years old with breast cancer. The sample comprised blood. The chain has TRBV6-6 and TRBJ2-1, with 7 bases aligning to TRBD2. CDR3 nucleotide sequence: TGTGCCAGCAGCAGTAGGACGGGGGGAAATGAGCAGTTCTTC. Its translation: CASSSRTGGNEQFF.